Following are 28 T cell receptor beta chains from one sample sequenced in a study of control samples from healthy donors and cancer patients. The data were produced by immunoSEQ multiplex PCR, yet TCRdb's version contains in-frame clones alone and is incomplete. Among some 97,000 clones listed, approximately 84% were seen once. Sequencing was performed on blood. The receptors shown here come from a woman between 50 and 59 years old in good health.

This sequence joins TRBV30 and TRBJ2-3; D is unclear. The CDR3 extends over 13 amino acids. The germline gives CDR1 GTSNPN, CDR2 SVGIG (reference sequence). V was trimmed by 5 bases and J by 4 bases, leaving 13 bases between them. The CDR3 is CAWGITNPDTQYF. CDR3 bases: TGTGCCTGGGGCATTACGAACCCAGATACGCAGTATTTT.

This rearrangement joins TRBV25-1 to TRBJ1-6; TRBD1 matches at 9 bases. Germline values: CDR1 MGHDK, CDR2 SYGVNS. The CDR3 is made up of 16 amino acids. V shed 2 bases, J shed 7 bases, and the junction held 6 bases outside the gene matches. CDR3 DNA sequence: TGTGCCAGCAGTGAAACAAACAGGGGGCAGAATTCACCCCTCCACTTT. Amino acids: CASSETNRGQNSPLHF.

The CDR3: CASSLAGGPSNNEQFF. The CDR3 DNA sequence: TGTGCCAGCAGCCTAGCGGGAGGCCCCTCAAACAATGAGCAGTTCTTC. The V and J genes are TRBV7-3 and TRBJ2-1; 11 bases line up with TRBD2. Losses at the gene ends were 5 bases for V and 5 bases for J; bases not matched to a gene: 8. Germline V gives CDR1 SGHTA, CDR2 FQGTGA. The CDR3 contains 16 residues.

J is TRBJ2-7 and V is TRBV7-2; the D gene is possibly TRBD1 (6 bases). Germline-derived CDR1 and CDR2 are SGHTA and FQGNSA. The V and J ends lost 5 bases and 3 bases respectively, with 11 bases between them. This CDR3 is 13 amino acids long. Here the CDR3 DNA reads TGTGCCAGCAGCCACCGGGACAACTACGAGCAGTACGTC. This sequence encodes CASSHRDNYEQYV.

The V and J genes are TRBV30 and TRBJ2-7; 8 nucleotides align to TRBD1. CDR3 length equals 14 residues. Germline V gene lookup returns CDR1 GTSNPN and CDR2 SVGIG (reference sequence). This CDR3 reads CAFGTGVFGYEQYF. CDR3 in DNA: TGTGCATTTGGGACAGGCGTTTTCGGGTACGAGCAGTACTTC.

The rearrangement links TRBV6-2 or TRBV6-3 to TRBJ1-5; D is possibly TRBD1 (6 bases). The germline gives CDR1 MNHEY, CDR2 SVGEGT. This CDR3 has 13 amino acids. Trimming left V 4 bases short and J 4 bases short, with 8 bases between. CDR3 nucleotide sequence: TGTGCCAGCAGTTTACAGGGTAATCAGCCCCAGCATTTT. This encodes CASSLQGNQPQHF.

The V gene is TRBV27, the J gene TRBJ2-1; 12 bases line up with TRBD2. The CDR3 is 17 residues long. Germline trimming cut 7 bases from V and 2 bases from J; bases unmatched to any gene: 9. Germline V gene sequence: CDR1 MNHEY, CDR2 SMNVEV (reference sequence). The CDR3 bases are TGTGCCAGCAACGTACAATCTAGCGGGGGGGCCTACAATGAGCAGTTCTTC. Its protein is CASNVQSSGGAYNEQFF.

CDR3 in DNA: TGTGCCAGTAGACCCTGGGACAGGGGCTCCTACAATGAGCAGTTCTTC. Protein product: CASRPWDRGSYNEQFF. This chain connects TRBV19 to TRBJ2-1; the match to TRBD1 covers 10 bases. CDR1 LNHDA and CDR2 SQIVND come from the germline V gene (reference sequence). The CDR3 is 16 residues long. J lost 0 bases, V lost 6 bases, and 5 bases had no gene match.

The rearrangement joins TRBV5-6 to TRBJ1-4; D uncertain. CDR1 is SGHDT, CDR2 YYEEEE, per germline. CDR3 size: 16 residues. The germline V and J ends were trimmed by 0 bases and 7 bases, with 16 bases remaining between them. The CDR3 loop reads CASSLGWLTTGEKLFF. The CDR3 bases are TGTGCCAGCAGCTTGGGTTGGCTAACCACCGGTGAAAAACTGTTTTTT.

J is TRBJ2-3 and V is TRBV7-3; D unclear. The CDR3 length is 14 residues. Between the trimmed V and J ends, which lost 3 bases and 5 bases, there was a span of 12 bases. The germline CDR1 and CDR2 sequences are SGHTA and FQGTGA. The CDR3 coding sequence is TGTGCCAGCAGCTTGGGGATAGCTGGAGATACGCAGTATTTT. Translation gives CASSLGIAGDTQYF. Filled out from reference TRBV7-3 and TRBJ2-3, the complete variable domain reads GAGVSQTPSNKVTEKGKYVELRCDPISGHTALYWYRQSLGQGPEFLIYFQGTGAADDSGLPNDRFFAVRPEGSVSTLKIQRTERGDSAVYLCASSLGIAGDTQYFGPGTRLTVL.

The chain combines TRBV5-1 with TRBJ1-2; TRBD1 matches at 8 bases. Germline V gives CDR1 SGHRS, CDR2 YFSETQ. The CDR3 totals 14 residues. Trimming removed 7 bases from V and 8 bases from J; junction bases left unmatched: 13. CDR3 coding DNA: TGCGCCAGCGACATGAATGGACAGGGTTCAGGCTACACCTTC. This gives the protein CASDMNGQGSGYTF.

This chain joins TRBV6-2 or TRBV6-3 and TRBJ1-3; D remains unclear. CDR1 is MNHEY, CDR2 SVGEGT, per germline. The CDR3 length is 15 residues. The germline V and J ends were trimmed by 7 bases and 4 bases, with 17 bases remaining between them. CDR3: CASTPGGITGNTIYF. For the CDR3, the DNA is TGTGCCAGCACCCCGGGAGGGATCACCGGAAACACCATATATTTT.

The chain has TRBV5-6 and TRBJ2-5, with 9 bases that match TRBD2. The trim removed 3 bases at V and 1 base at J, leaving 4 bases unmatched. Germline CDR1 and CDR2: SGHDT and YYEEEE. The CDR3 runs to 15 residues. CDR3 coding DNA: TGTGCCAGCAGCTCCCTAGCGGGACCCCAAGAGACCCAGTACTTC. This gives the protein CASSSLAGPQETQYF. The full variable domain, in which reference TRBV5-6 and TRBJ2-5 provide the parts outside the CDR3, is DAGVTQSPTHLIKTRGQQVTLRCSPKSGHDTVSWYQQALGQGPQFIFQYYEEEERQRGNFPDRFSGHQFPNYSSELNVNALLLGDSALYLCASSSLAGPQETQYFGPGTRLLVL.

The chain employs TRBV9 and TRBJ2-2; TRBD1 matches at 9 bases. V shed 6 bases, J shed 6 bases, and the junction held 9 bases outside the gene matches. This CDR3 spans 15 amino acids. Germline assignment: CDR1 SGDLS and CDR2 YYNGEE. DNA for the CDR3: TGTGCCAGCACCCTCCTAGGACAGGGGCCCGGGGAGCTGTTTTTT. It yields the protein CASTLLGQGPGELFF.

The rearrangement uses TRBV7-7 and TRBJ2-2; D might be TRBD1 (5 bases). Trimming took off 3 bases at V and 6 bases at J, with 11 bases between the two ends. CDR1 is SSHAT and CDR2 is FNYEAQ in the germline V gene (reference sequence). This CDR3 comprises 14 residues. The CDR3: CASSFDQGPGELFF. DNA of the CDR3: TGTGCCAGCAGCTTTGATCAGGGCCCCGGGGAGCTGTTTTTT.

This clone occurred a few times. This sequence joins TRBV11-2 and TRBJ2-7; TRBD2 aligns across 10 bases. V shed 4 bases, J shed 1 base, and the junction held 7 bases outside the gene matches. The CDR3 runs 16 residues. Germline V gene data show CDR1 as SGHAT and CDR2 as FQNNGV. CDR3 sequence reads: CASSSLSGRRSYEQYV. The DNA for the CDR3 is TGTGCCAGCAGCTCCCTTAGCGGGAGGAGGTCCTACGAGCAGTACGTC.

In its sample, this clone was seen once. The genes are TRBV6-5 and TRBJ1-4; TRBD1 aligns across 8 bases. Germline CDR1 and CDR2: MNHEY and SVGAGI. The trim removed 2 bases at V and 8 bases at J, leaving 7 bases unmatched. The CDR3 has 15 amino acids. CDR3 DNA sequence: TGTGCCAGCAGTTACGGGGAGACAGGGGACGAAAAACTGTTTTTT. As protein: CASSYGETGDEKLFF.

Written as DNA, the CDR3 is TGTGCCTGGGAAGCCCTCGACAGGGATCCGTGGACTGAAGCTTTCTTT. Translating it yields CAWEALDRDPWTEAFF. The V call is TRBV30, the J call TRBJ1-1, with TRBD1 matching over 7 bases. From germline, CDR1 is GTSNPN and CDR2 SVGIG (reference sequence). The J segment lost 5 bases and the V segment lost 5 bases, leaving 17 bases of the junction unmatched. This CDR3 region has 16 residues.

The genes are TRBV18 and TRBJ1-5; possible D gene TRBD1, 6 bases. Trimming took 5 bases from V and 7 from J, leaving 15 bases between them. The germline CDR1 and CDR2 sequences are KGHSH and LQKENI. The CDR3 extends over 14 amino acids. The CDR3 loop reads CASSITGTGQPQHF. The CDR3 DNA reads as TGTGCCAGCTCAATCACAGGGACGGGGCAGCCCCAGCATTTT.

As DNA, the CDR3 is TGTGCCAGCAGCTTGGGGTCCGGCCCCTCCAAAAACATTCAGTACTTC. Encoded protein: CASSLGSGPSKNIQYF. The V gene is TRBV5-6, the J gene TRBJ2-4; no definite D call. This CDR3 is 16 amino acids long. With 0 bases removed from V and 2 bases from J, the gap between germline ends came to 12 bases. Germline V gives CDR1 SGHDT, CDR2 YYEEEE.

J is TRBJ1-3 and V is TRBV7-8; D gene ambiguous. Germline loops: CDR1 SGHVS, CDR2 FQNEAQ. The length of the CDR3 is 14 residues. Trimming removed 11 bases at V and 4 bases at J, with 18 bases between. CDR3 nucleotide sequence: TGTGCCGTAGATGAGGGATGGGGAGGAAACACCATATATTTT. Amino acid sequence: CAVDEGWGGNTIYF.

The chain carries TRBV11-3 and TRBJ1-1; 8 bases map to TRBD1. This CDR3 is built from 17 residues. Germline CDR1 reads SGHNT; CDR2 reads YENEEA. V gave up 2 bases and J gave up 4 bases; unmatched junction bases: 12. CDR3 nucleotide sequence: TGTGCCAGCAGCTTATGGGACAGGCCCATCGGGGCCACTGAAGCTTTCTTT. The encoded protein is CASSLWDRPIGATEAFF.

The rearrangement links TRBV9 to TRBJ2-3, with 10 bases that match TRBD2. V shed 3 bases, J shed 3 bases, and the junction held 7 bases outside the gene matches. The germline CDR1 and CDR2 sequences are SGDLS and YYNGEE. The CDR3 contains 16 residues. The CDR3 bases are TGTGCCAGCAGCGCCCTGGGGACTAGCGTAACAGATACGCAGTATTTT. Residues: CASSALGTSVTDTQYF.

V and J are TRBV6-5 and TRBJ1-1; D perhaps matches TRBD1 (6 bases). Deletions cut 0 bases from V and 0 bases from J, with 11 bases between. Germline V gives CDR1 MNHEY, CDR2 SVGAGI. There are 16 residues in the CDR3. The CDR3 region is CASSYSSNRVNTEAFF. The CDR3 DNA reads TGTGCCAGCAGTTACTCGTCAAACAGGGTGAACACTGAAGCTTTCTTT.

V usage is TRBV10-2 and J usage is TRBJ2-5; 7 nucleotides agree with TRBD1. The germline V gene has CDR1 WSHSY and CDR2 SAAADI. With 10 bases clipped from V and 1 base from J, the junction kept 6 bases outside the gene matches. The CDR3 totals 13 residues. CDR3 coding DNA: TGCGCCACCAAAGAGGGGGCCCAAGAGACCCAGTACTTC. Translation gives CATKEGAQETQYF.

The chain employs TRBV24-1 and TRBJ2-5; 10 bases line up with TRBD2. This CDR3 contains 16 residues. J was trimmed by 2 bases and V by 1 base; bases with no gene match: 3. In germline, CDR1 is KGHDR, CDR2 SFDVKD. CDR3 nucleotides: TGTGCCACCAGTGATTTTAAGCGGGAGGGACAAGAGACCCAGTACTTC. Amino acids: CATSDFKREGQETQYF.

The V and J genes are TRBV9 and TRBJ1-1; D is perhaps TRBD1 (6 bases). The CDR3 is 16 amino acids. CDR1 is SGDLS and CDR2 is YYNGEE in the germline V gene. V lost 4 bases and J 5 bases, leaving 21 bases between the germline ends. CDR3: CASSLGNWARGTEAFF. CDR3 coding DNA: TGTGCCAGCAGCCTAGGGAACTGGGCCAGGGGAACTGAAGCTTTCTTT. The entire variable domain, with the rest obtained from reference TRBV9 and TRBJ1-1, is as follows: DSGVTQTPKHLITATGQRVTLRCSPRSGDLSVYWYQQSLDQGLQFLIQYYNGEERAKGNILERFSAQQFPDLHSELNLSSLELGDSALYFCASSLGNWARGTEAFFGQGTRLTVV.

CDR3 DNA: TGTGCCAGCAGCTTGGCGGATGGTTTACGGGGGTACGAGCAGTACTTC. The encoded protein is CASSLADGLRGYEQYF. The rearrangement uses TRBV5-6 and TRBJ2-7; a weak D match, TRBD2 (6 bases). V shed 0 bases and J shed 4 bases, with 17 bases lying between them. The CDR3 is 16 residues long. Germline CDR1 is SGHDT and CDR2 is YYEEEE.